A single sample is the source of the 18 T cell receptor beta chains below, sequenced in a study of beta chain features in type 1 diabetes. TCRB transcripts that were expressed got sequenced, as all of the isolated RNA had been reverse transcribed. Sequenced by immunoSEQ multiplex PCR; TCRdb stores in-frame clones only, minus some. The sample lists approximately 200,000 clones, 9.6% occurring once. Sequenced: naive CD4+ T cells from blood. The receptors derive from a woman younger than 30 in good health.

The rearrangement uses TRBV18 and TRBJ2-2; D gene uncertain. Germline assignment: CDR1 KGHSH and CDR2 LQKENI. This CDR3 is built from 12 residues. V gave up 4 bases and J gave up 5 bases, with 5 bases separating them. The DNA of the CDR3 is TGTGCCAGCTCACTACAAACCGGGGAGCTGTTTTTT. This translates into CASSLQTGELFF. Full variable domain (outside the CDR3, taken from reference TRBV18 and TRBJ2-2): NAGVMQNPRHLVRRRGQEARLRCSPMKGHSHVYWYRQLPEEGLKFMVYLQKENIIDESGMPKERFSAEFPKEGPSILRIQQVVRGDSAAYFCASSLQTGELFFGEGSRLTVL.

The chain carries TRBV6-6 and TRBJ2-5, with TRBD1 identical over 11 bases. The CDR3 has 14 residues. Germline trimming cut 6 bases from V and 5 bases from J; bases unmatched to any gene: 5. Germline V gene data show CDR1 as MNHNY and CDR2 as SVGAGI (reference sequence). CDR3 coding DNA: TGTGCCAGCAGCCGCGGACAGGGGGCTGAGACCCAGTACTTC. This gives the protein CASSRGQGAETQYF.

This chain connects TRBV19 to TRBJ2-3, with unresolved D. From germline, CDR1 is LNHDA and CDR2 SQIVND (reference sequence). The V and J ends lost 7 bases and 0 bases respectively, with 11 bases between them. The CDR3 runs to 14 residues. DNA of the CDR3: TGTGCCAGTAATAAGCGAGGCAGCACAGATACGCAGTATTTT. This codes for CASNKRGSTDTQYF.

This clone appeared a few times. The chain joins TRBV11-2 to TRBJ1-4, with 8 bases aligning to TRBD1. The V gene end was trimmed by 6 bases and the J gene end by 3 bases; junction bases not matched to a gene: 6. The CDR3 runs to 15 residues. CDR1 SGHAT and CDR2 FQNNGV come from the germline V gene. CDR3 in DNA: TGTGCCAGCAGACCACTGGGACAGGCTAATGAAAAACTGTTTTTT. Translating it yields CASRPLGQANEKLFF.

The rearrangement uses TRBV28 and TRBJ1-3, with D uncertain. Germline CDR1 is MDHEN and CDR2 is SYDVKM. The CDR3 has 15 residues. V gave up 5 bases and J gave up 4 bases, with 15 bases separating them. CDR3 DNA sequence: TGTGCCAGCAGTCCTCGTGGAGTTCCGGGAAACACCATATATTTT. It specifies CASSPRGVPGNTIYF.

This clone was seen a handful of times. The CDR3 DNA is TGTGCCTGGAGTACCCCCCCGACCGCGCGGAATCAGCCCCAGCATTTT. Residues: CAWSTPPTARNQPQHF. V and J are TRBV30 and TRBJ1-5; D is unclear. V was cut by 2 bases and J by 4 bases, with 18 bases left in between. This CDR3 region has 16 residues. Per the germline V gene, CDR1 is GTSNPN and CDR2 is SVGIG (reference sequence). Supplemented by reference TRBV30 and TRBJ1-5, the full variable domain reads SQTIHQWPATLVQPVGSPLSLECTVEGTSNPNLYWYRQAAGRGLQLLFYSVGIGQISSEVPQNLSASRPQDRQFILSSKKLLLSDSGFYLCAWSTPPTARNQPQHFGDGTRLSIL.

The chain has TRBV19 and TRBJ2-1, with D unresolved. Trimming left V 6 bases short and J 6 bases short, with 6 bases between. The CDR3 loop spans 11 amino acids. Germline V lookup: CDR1 LNHDA, CDR2 SQIVND (reference sequence). The CDR3 DNA reads as TGTGCCAGTAGGGCCCCCAATGAGCAGTTCTTC. Protein sequence: CASRAPNEQFF.

This sequence joins TRBV7-9 and TRBJ1-3, with D unresolved. This CDR3 has 12 residues. V lost 7 bases and J lost 7, with 11 bases in between. CDR1 and CDR2 (germline): SEHNR, FQNEAQ (reference sequence). CDR3 in DNA: TGTGCCAGCAACATGGGGAGGAACACCATATATTTT. As protein: CASNMGRNTIYF.

The chain employs TRBV21-1 and TRBJ2-4; the table calls TRBD2, which could not be checked here. TRBV21-1 is recorded as a pseudogene. CDR3 length: 15 residues. The CDR3 loop reads CASRASETLKDIQYF. The CDR3 bases are TGTGCCAGCAGGGCCAGCGAGACGCTTAAAGACATTCAGTACTTC.

Only a few counts were recorded for this clone. V usage is TRBV7-2 and J usage is TRBJ1-1; 7 bases line up with TRBD1. CDR1 SGHTA and CDR2 FQGNSA come from the germline V gene. The CDR3 runs 15 residues. The ends lost 8 bases at V and 6 bases at J; junction bases unmatched: 15. For the CDR3, the DNA is TGTGCCAGCGCCTCGAACGGCGGGCAGGGGGCTGAAGCTTTCTTT. Translation: CASASNGGQGAEAFF.

This chain joins TRBV29-1 and TRBJ2-7, with D possibly TRBD1 on 6 matching bases. There are 12 residues in the CDR3. V was trimmed by 5 bases and J by 2 bases, leaving 10 bases between them. Germline-derived CDR1 and CDR2 are SQVTM and ANQGSEA. CDR3 in DNA: TGCAGCGTTAAACAGGGCCCCTACGAGCAGTACTTC. The encoded protein is CSVKQGPYEQYF.

This clone turned up a few times. The chain recombines TRBV2 with TRBJ1-2; 7 nucleotides line up with TRBD1. This CDR3 contains 13 residues. V lost 10 bases, J lost 5 bases, and 10 bases stayed unmatched. Germline CDR1 is SNHLY and CDR2 is FYNNEI. CDR3 sequence reads: CANSAEGAYGYTF. CDR3 nucleotides: TGTGCCAACTCGGCGGAGGGGGCTTATGGCTACACCTTC.

CDR3 coding DNA: TGTGCCTGGAGTCTGACAGGGGTCGGGGGCTACACCTTC. As protein: CAWSLTGVGGYTF. The rearrangement links TRBV30 to TRBJ1-2; 8 positions agree with TRBD1. V dropped 2 bases and J dropped 8; count of bases not matched to a gene: 7. Germline values: CDR1 GTSNPN, CDR2 SVGIG (reference sequence). This CDR3 is built from 13 residues.

The rearrangement links TRBV6-5 to TRBJ1-4; tentatively, D is TRBD1 (5 bases). The CDR3 runs 12 residues. CDR1 is MNHEY, CDR2 SVGAGI, per germline. Trimming removed 0 bases at V and 10 bases at J, with 6 bases between. CDR3 DNA: TGTGCCAGCAGTTACTCGGGGGGAAAACTGTTTTTT. Residues: CASSYSGGKLFF.

This clone has more than one count but fewer than ten. The V and J genes are TRBV5-1 and TRBJ2-1; TRBD1 aligns across 8 bases. This CDR3 spans 12 amino acids. The V gene's germline CDR1 is SGHRS and CDR2 YFSETQ. Trimming cost V 2 bases and J 11 bases; bases outside gene matches: 3. CDR3 protein: CASSFGQGQQFF. Here the CDR3 DNA reads TGCGCCAGCAGCTTCGGACAGGGACAGCAGTTCTTC.

The J gene is TRBJ2-1, the V gene TRBV2; 9 bases agree with TRBD1. Unmatched junction bases numbered 6, after V lost 0 bases and J lost 15 bases. Per germline, CDR1 SNHLY and CDR2 FYNNEI. This CDR3 spans 13 amino acids. The CDR3 protein is CASSEAVGQGWFF. CDR3 DNA: TGTGCCAGCAGTGAAGCAGTGGGACAGGGCTGGTTCTTC.

This clone was counted between two and nine times. The chain joins TRBV6-5 to TRBJ2-1; 11 bases agree with TRBD2. The CDR3 runs 15 residues. Germline CDR1 reads MNHEY; CDR2 reads SVGAGI. The J segment lost 6 bases and the V segment lost 6 bases, leaving 7 bases of the junction unmatched. CDR3 residues: CASSPPGLAVNEQFF. The CDR3 nucleotides are TGTGCCAGCAGCCCACCGGGACTAGCGGTCAATGAGCAGTTCTTC.

With regard to this clone: In the same sample, other DNA sequences code for this CDR3. The rearrangement links TRBV5-1 to TRBJ1-1, with a weak D call TRBD1 (5 bases). The length of the CDR3 is 14 residues. V was clipped by 3 bases and J by 0 bases, with 9 bases between them. CDR1 is SGHRS and CDR2 is YFSETQ in the germline V gene. As DNA, the CDR3 is TGCGCCAGCAGCTCCGACAGCATGAACACTGAAGCTTTCTTT. It translates to CASSSDSMNTEAFF.